The source of this TCR beta chain is a study of OX40 agonist ivuxolimab in advanced cancers. The CDR3 contains 14 residues. The germline gives CDR1 MNHEY, CDR2 SVGAGI. V lost 2 bases and J lost 3, with 7 bases in between. Measured with immunoSEQ multiplex PCR; TCRdb has only the in-frame clones, and not every one. The data contain 45,000 to 50,000 clones, around 90% of them singletons. The clonotype was recovered from an adult with an advanced solid tumor such as melanoma, head and neck, liver or kidney cancer. The sequenced sample was CD4+ or CD8+ T cells sorted from blood, obtained in a trial of the OX40 agonist ivuxolimab. This chain joins TRBV6-5 and TRBJ2-2; D possibly uses TRBD1 or TRBD2 (6 bases each). The chain's CDR3 is CASSYGGHTGELFF. CDR3 bases: TGTGCCAGCAGTTACGGGGGGCACACCGGGGAGCTGTTTTTT.